Shown below are 19 T cell receptor beta chains from a single sample sequenced in a study of radiation and T cells in renal cell carcinoma. Produced via immunoSEQ multiplex PCR; TCRdb's table is partial and in-frame only. The table has some 75,000 clones, 82% seen once. Time point defined: blood 2 weeks post-SBRT. Indicated treatment: 15 Gy SBRT to primary tumor, nephrectomy 4 weeks later. The starting material was blood, obtained from a patient whose treatment included radiotherapy and nephrectomy. The receptor source for this set is a man in his fifties or sixties with renal cell carcinoma.

This chain links TRBV19 with TRBJ2-5; D possibly corresponds to TRBD2 (6 bases). The length of the CDR3 is 13 residues. CDR1 and CDR2 (germline): LNHDA, SQIVND (reference sequence). The V gene lost 7 bases and the J gene lost 4 bases, with 13 bases spanning the gap. CDR3 loop: CASTDGSGETQYF. In DNA form, the CDR3 reads TGTGCCAGTACCGACGGGAGTGGAGAGACCCAGTACTTC.

This clone has only a few counts. The rearrangement uses TRBV7-2 and TRBJ1-1; D might be TRBD1 (5 bases). The CDR3 totals 15 residues. Germline CDR1 SGHTA, CDR2 FQGNSA. Trimming removed 5 bases at V and 1 base at J, with 14 bases between. Here the CDR3 reads CASSQRDLKNTEAFF. DNA of the CDR3: TGTGCCAGCAGCCAAAGGGACCTTAAGAACACTGAAGCTTTCTTT.

This clone was picked up one time. J is TRBJ2-7 and V is TRBV11-2; TRBD1 might be the D (6 bases). Trimming pared 5 bases from V and 2 bases from J, leaving 16 bases between. Germline CDR1 is SGHAT and CDR2 is FQNNGV. The CDR3 has 15 amino acids. CDR3 amino acids: CASSAIQGRTYEQYF. Written as DNA, the CDR3 is TGTGCCAGCAGCGCTATCCAGGGGCGTACCTACGAGCAGTACTTC.

The chain combines TRBV19 with TRBJ1-1; 10 nucleotides agree with TRBD1. The CDR3 has 14 amino acids. The germline V gene encodes CDR1 LNHDA and CDR2 SQIVND (reference sequence). V lost 4 bases and J lost 5; bases outside the gene matches: 4. CDR3: CASSTDRGNTEAFF. As DNA, the CDR3 is TGTGCCAGTAGTACGGACAGGGGGAATACTGAAGCTTTCTTT.

The chain links TRBV30 to TRBJ2-1; the match to TRBD1 covers 7 bases. The CDR3 loop spans 14 amino acids. From germline, CDR1 is GTSNPN and CDR2 SVGIG (reference sequence). With 2 bases clipped from V and 4 bases from J, the junction kept 5 bases outside the gene matches. The CDR3 coding sequence is TGTGCCTGGAGTAAGGGGACAGAGTACAATGAGCAGTTCTTC. Amino acid sequence: CAWSKGTEYNEQFF.

The chain links TRBV4-2 to TRBJ2-3, with D possibly TRBD2 on 5 matching bases. This CDR3 region has 16 residues. Germline lookup yields CDR1 LGHNA and CDR2 YNFKEQ. V was trimmed by 0 bases and J by 1 base, leaving 11 bases between them. CDR3 coding DNA: TGTGCCAGCAGCCAAGATAGAGCGGTTCGCACAGATACGCAGTATTTT. Translation gives CASSQDRAVRTDTQYF.

V is TRBV10-3 and J is TRBJ2-7; D is ambiguous. The CDR3 covers 13 residues. Looked up from germline, CDR1 is ENHRY and CDR2 is SYGVKD. V was cut by 11 bases and J by 3 bases, with 17 bases left in between. The CDR3 nucleotides read TGTGCCCCTCCTGTTAAGGTGGTCTACGAGCAGTACTTC. This codes for CAPPVKVVYEQYF.

V and J are TRBV1 and TRBJ2-7; the table assigns TRBD2, which was not confirmed against the DNA. TRBV1 is shown as a pseudogene. There are 15 residues in the CDR3. The CDR3 reads CTSSTTSGPSYEQYF. For the CDR3, the DNA is TGCACCAGCAGTACGACTAGCGGGCCCTCCTACGAGCAGTACTTC.

This clone has a count of ten or more. V usage is TRBV25-1 and J usage is TRBJ2-3; 9 nucleotides align to TRBD2. CDR3 length: 16 amino acids. Trimming at V came to 4 bases and at J to 6 bases, leaving 11 bases not matched to a gene. From germline, CDR1 is MGHDK and CDR2 SYGVNS. The CDR3 loop reads CASSAGSGRYDDTQYF. CDR3 sequence (DNA): TGTGCCAGCAGTGCAGGGAGCGGGAGGTACGACGATACGCAGTATTTT.

The chain employs TRBV10-3 and TRBJ1-2, with 8 bases matching TRBD1. Germline loops: CDR1 ENHRY, CDR2 SYGVKD. The trim removed 2 bases at V and 0 bases at J, leaving 5 bases unmatched. This CDR3 comprises 16 residues. The CDR3, as DNA: TGTGCCATCAGTGAGCTGGCAGGGGGCGCTAACTATGGCTACACCTTC. Translated, it gives CAISELAGGANYGYTF.

The rearrangement joins TRBV19 to TRBJ1-2, with TRBD1 as a possible D gene (6 bases). The length of the CDR3 is 14 residues. V dropped 5 bases and J dropped 5 bases, with 15 bases sitting between them. The germline V gene encodes CDR1 LNHDA and CDR2 SQIVND (reference sequence). The CDR3 bases are TGTGCCAGTAGTGCAGGGGCCCCTCTATATGGCTACACCTTC. Amino acid sequence: CASSAGAPLYGYTF. Variable domain in full (rest from reference TRBV19 and TRBJ1-2): DGGITQSPKYLFRKEGQNVTLSCEQNLNHDAMYWYRQDPGQGLRLIYYSQIVNDFQKGDIAEGYSVSREKKESFPLTVTSAQKNPTAFYLCASSAGAPLYGYTFGSGTRLTVV.

V and J are TRBV7-9 and TRBJ2-5; perhaps TRBD2 as D (6 bases). The V gene's germline CDR1 is SEHNR and CDR2 FQNEAQ (reference sequence). Between the trimmed V and J ends, which lost 1 base and 1 base, there was a span of 10 bases. The CDR3 totals 15 residues. This CDR3 reads CASSLEAGTQETQYF. The CDR3 DNA is TGTGCCAGCAGCTTAGAGGCGGGAACCCAAGAGACCCAGTACTTC.

The J gene is TRBJ2-3, the V gene TRBV5-1; the D gene is possibly TRBD2 (6 bases). Trimming took off 6 bases at V and 0 bases at J, with 11 bases between the two ends. The CDR3 consists of 14 residues. The V gene's germline CDR1 is SGHRS and CDR2 YFSETQ. CDR3 nucleotides: TGCGCCAGCATGAGGAGCGGGAGCACAGATACGCAGTATTTT. Residues: CASMRSGSTDTQYF.

The CDR3 loop reads CAGSGDRGGYGYTF. In DNA form, the CDR3 reads TGTGCCGGAAGTGGTGACAGGGGTGGCTATGGCTACACCTTC. The J gene is TRBJ1-2, the V gene TRBV2; 8 nucleotides align to TRBD1. After removal of 11 bases from V and 4 bases from J, the junction contained 12 bases not matched to a gene. Germline V lookup: CDR1 SNHLY, CDR2 FYNNEI. This CDR3 has 14 residues. Full variable domain (outside the CDR3, taken from reference TRBV2 and TRBJ1-2): EPEVTQTPSHQVTQMGQEVILRCVPISNHLYFYWYRQILGQKVEFLVSFYNNEISEKSEIFDDQFSVERPDGSNFTLKIRSTKLEDSAMYFCAGSGDRGGYGYTFGSGTRLTVV.

This chain links TRBV5-1 with TRBJ2-4, with 7 bases fitting TRBD1. With V trimmed by 0 bases and J by 7 bases, 10 bases remained unmatched. The length of the CDR3 is 16 residues. Germline loops: CDR1 SGHRS, CDR2 YFSETQ. The CDR3 sequence: CASSLDGRQGGNIQYF. The DNA of the CDR3 is TGCGCCAGCAGCTTGGATGGTCGACAGGGTGGGAACATTCAGTACTTC.

The CDR3 loop is CASMKGLVGDTQYF. The CDR3 nucleotides are TGTGCCAGCATGAAAGGACTAGTTGGCGATACGCAGTATTTT. The chain uses TRBV2 and TRBJ2-3; TRBD2 matches at 7 bases. Per the germline V gene, CDR1 is SNHLY and CDR2 is FYNNEI. The CDR3 length is 14 residues. With V trimmed by 7 bases and J by 6 bases, 10 bases remained unmatched.

The rearrangement links TRBV9 to TRBJ2-7, with TRBD2 identical over 9 bases. CDR1 is SGDLS, CDR2 YYNGEE, per germline. V gave up 0 bases and J gave up 2 bases; unmatched junction bases: 6. The CDR3 is 16 residues long. The CDR3 spells CASSVARLAAAYEQYF. CDR3 bases: TGTGCCAGCAGCGTAGCTCGACTAGCGGCCGCCTACGAGCAGTACTTC.

This sequence joins TRBV5-4 and TRBJ1-2; D not certain. This CDR3 has 17 amino acids. Germline V gene sequence: CDR1 SGHNT, CDR2 YYREEE (reference sequence). The germline V and J ends were trimmed by 0 bases and 9 bases, with 24 bases remaining between them. The CDR3 DNA follows: TGTGCCAGCAGCTTGGACAATCGCGGGCCCGGATCTATGCGCTACACCTTC. Translating it yields CASSLDNRGPGSMRYTF.

This clone has only one observation. The rearrangement links TRBV19 to TRBJ2-7; TRBD2 agrees at 11 bases. J was trimmed by 0 bases and V by 8 bases; bases with no gene match: 18. CDR3 length equals 19 residues. CDR1 and CDR2 from the germline V gene are LNHDA and SQIVND (reference sequence). CDR3 protein: CASSPPPGLAATSSYEQYF. The CDR3 DNA is TGTGCCAGTTCCCCACCGCCGGGACTAGCGGCGACAAGCTCCTACGAGCAGTACTTC.